The 29 T cell receptor beta chains below come from one sample, sequenced in a study of cytomegalovirus exposure and HLA in healthy donors (dated 2017 in TCRdb). The library came from the immunoSEQ multiplex PCR assay. Here the immuneACCESS table is served through TCRdb, limited to in-frame sequences with V and J called. Missing clones are a known gap in these copies; in checked studies unresolved V genes cover under half, and the rest lacks a known reason. The sample table contains 260,000 or so clones; only one count was recorded for more than 75% of them. Roughly 0.93% of the sample lies in the top ten. The material sequenced was PBMCs. The receptor source for this set is a woman in her late teens or twenties in good health and CMV-seronegative.

The chain carries TRBV27 and TRBJ1-6, with 10 bases fitting TRBD1. Germline V lookup: CDR1 MNHEY, CDR2 SMNVEV (reference sequence). The J segment lost 3 bases and the V segment lost 6 bases, leaving 8 bases of the junction unmatched. This CDR3 is 17 amino acids long. The CDR3 DNA reads TGTGCCAGCAGCCTCCGGACAGGGGGTCGCTATAATTCACCCCTCCACTTT. Amino acids: CASSLRTGGRYNSPLHF.

The chain links TRBV28 to TRBJ1-2, with a tentative D call TRBD1 (5 bases). There are 15 residues in the CDR3. Germline lookup yields CDR1 MDHEN and CDR2 SYDVKM. V shed 2 bases and J shed 3 bases, with 13 bases lying between them. CDR3 DNA: TGTGCCAGCAGTTTAAATCCAGGGAGGGACTATGGCTACACCTTC. It codes for CASSLNPGRDYGYTF.

The V gene is TRBV14, the J gene TRBJ2-1; D remains unclear. This CDR3 is built from 17 residues. Trimming removed 0 bases at V and 1 base at J, with 13 bases between. Germline V gives CDR1 SGHDN, CDR2 FVKESK. The CDR3 loop is CASSQDVFERSYNEQFF. Here the CDR3 DNA reads TGTGCCAGCAGCCAAGATGTGTTTGAGCGTTCCTACAATGAGCAGTTCTTC.

The chain employs TRBV6-1 and TRBJ2-7; 10 bases fit TRBD1. The CDR3 spans 15 residues. Germline V lookup: CDR1 MNHNS, CDR2 SASEGT. Trimming removed 0 bases from V and 2 bases from J; junction bases left unmatched: 1. This chain's CDR3 is CASSEAGTGAYEQYF. CDR3 DNA sequence: TGTGCCAGCAGTGAAGCCGGGACAGGGGCCTACGAGCAGTACTTC.

The DNA for the CDR3 is TGTGCCTCGAATAATGGGGGGAGCGGGACAGATACGCAGTATTTT. Translating gives CASNNGGSGTDTQYF. The rearrangement links TRBV10-3 to TRBJ2-3, with D tentatively TRBD2 (6 bases). V gave up 11 bases and J gave up 3 bases, with 21 bases separating them. Germline CDR1 ENHRY, CDR2 SYGVKD. The CDR3 has 15 residues.

This clone was counted many times. The chain joins TRBV25-1 to TRBJ1-2; D is possibly TRBD1 (6 bases). Germline V gene sequence: CDR1 MGHDK, CDR2 SYGVNS. V lost 3 bases and J 8 bases, leaving 22 bases between the germline ends. The CDR3 loop spans 16 amino acids. Written as DNA, the CDR3 is TGTGCCAGCAGTGAGAAATCAGGGGCGGATGAGAACGGCTACACCTTC. Protein: CASSEKSGADENGYTF.

CDR3 sequence reads: CASSPSIGQSLFDEQYF. The CDR3 region has the DNA TGTGCCAGCAGCCCCAGCATCGGACAGTCTCTTTTTGACGAGCAGTACTTC. V usage is TRBV7-2 and J usage is TRBJ2-7; perhaps TRBD1 as D (6 bases). Germline values: CDR1 SGHTA, CDR2 FQGNSA. Trimming pared 5 bases from V and 5 bases from J, leaving 25 bases between. The CDR3 spans 17 residues.

The CDR3 bases are TGTGCCAGCAGTTGGGACAGGAGGGAGCAGTACTTC. Encoded protein: CASSWDRREQYF. V usage is TRBV2 and J usage is TRBJ2-7; 8 nucleotides align to TRBD1. Unmatched junction bases numbered 4, after V lost 5 bases and J lost 7 bases. CDR1 and CDR2 from the germline V gene are SNHLY and FYNNEI. The CDR3 consists of 12 residues.

V gene TRBV4-3 combines with J gene TRBJ2-7, with TRBD2 as a possible D gene (5 bases). The CDR3 runs 13 residues. Per the germline V gene, CDR1 is LGHNA and CDR2 is YSLEER. V was pared by 5 bases and J by 3 bases, with 11 bases between. CDR3 protein: CASSTLEGYEQYF. In DNA form, the CDR3 reads TGCGCCAGCAGCACACTCGAGGGCTACGAGCAGTACTTC.

The chain employs TRBV7-9 and TRBJ2-7; the D gene is possibly TRBD2 (6 bases). This CDR3 is 14 amino acids long. Trimming took off 2 bases at V and 0 bases at J, with 8 bases between the two ends. Per germline, CDR1 SEHNR and CDR2 FQNEAQ (reference sequence). CDR3 DNA: TGTGCCAGCAGCTTATCCGGGGGCTCCTACGAGCAGTACTTC. Protein sequence: CASSLSGGSYEQYF.

This sequence joins TRBV30 and TRBJ1-2, with D perhaps TRBD1 (6 bases). V gave up 0 bases and J gave up 4 bases, with 21 bases separating them. Germline V gene sequence: CDR1 GTSNPN, CDR2 SVGIG (reference sequence). The CDR3 length is 17 residues. The CDR3 reads CAWSVEGCPGGFYGYTF. Written as DNA, the CDR3 is TGTGCCTGGAGTGTAGAGGGTTGCCCTGGGGGCTTCTATGGCTACACCTTC.

The gene calls are TRBV11-2 and TRBJ2-2; D possibly corresponds to TRBD2 (5 bases). This CDR3 is built from 14 residues. Between the trimmed V and J ends, which lost 7 bases and 6 bases, there was a span of 15 bases. Germline V lookup: CDR1 SGHAT, CDR2 FQNNGV. CDR3 DNA: TGTGCCAGCATCCGATCCGGGGTCGCCGGGGAGCTGTTTTTT. This gives the protein CASIRSGVAGELFF.

The CDR3 sequence is CASSQDNLGEGLRDTQYF. The CDR3 DNA sequence: TGTGCCAGCAGCCAAGATAACTTGGGAGAGGGCTTGAGAGATACGCAGTATTTT. The chain joins TRBV4-2 to TRBJ2-3, with a possible D match to TRBD2 (5 bases). Germline V lookup: CDR1 LGHNA, CDR2 YNFKEQ. This CDR3 contains 18 residues. Trimming took off 0 bases at V and 5 bases at J, with 21 bases between the two ends.

This chain links TRBV13 with TRBJ2-2, with 12 bases aligning to TRBD2. In germline, CDR1 is PRHDT, CDR2 FYEKMQ (reference sequence). The junction had 3 bases not matched to a gene; V was cut back by 5 bases and J by 5 bases. CDR3 length equals 15 residues. CDR3 DNA: TGTGCCAGCAGCCAGGGGACTAGCGGGACCGGGGAGCTGTTTTTT. It yields the protein CASSQGTSGTGELFF.

V is TRBV30 and J is TRBJ1-6; 9 bases fit TRBD1. This CDR3 comprises 15 residues. J lost 7 bases, V lost 3 bases, and 7 bases had no gene match. The germline V gene has CDR1 GTSNPN and CDR2 SVGIG (reference sequence). The CDR3 loop reads CAWRPPGQGNSPLHF. DNA for the CDR3: TGTGCCTGGAGGCCTCCGGGACAGGGAAATTCACCCCTCCACTTT.

The V call is TRBV4-1, the J call TRBJ2-3; the D gene is possibly TRBD2 (6 bases). Germline-derived CDR1 and CDR2 are MGHRA and YSYEKL. The germline V and J ends were trimmed by 3 bases and 2 bases, with 15 bases remaining between them. This CDR3 is built from 16 residues. Written as DNA, the CDR3 is TGCGCCAGCAGCCAGAGGAGGGACGGAAACACAGATACGCAGTATTTT. Amino acids: CASSQRRDGNTDTQYF.

This clone has a handful of counts. V and J are TRBV5-4 and TRBJ2-2, with 8 nucleotides matching TRBD1. The CDR3 has 16 residues. Per the germline V gene, CDR1 is SGHNT and CDR2 is YYREEE (reference sequence). Trimming removed 4 bases from V and 3 bases from J; junction bases left unmatched: 8. CDR3 protein: CASSLRTGRDTGELFF. CDR3 DNA: TGTGCCAGCAGCCTTCGGACAGGGCGGGACACCGGGGAGCTGTTTTTT.

J is TRBJ2-5 and V is TRBV4-2; 11 bases match TRBD2. This CDR3 region has 19 residues. With V trimmed by 1 base and J by 3 bases, 13 bases remained unmatched. Germline-derived CDR1 and CDR2 are LGHNA and YNFKEQ. CDR3 nucleotides: TGTGCCAGCAGCCAAGCGGGAACTAGCGGGAGTCAGTATGAAGAGACCCAGTACTTC. Protein sequence: CASSQAGTSGSQYEETQYF.

The chain joins TRBV9 to TRBJ2-1, with TRBD2 matching 9 bases. The CDR3 totals 16 residues. Germline V gives CDR1 SGDLS, CDR2 YYNGEE. Germline trimming cut 3 bases from V and 5 bases from J; bases unmatched to any gene: 9. CDR3 residues: CASSAVAGERHNEQFF. DNA of the CDR3: TGTGCCAGCAGCGCCGTAGCGGGAGAACGGCACAATGAGCAGTTCTTC. Full variable domain (rest looked up from reference TRBV9 and TRBJ2-1): DSGVTQTPKHLITATGQRVTLRCSPRSGDLSVYWYQQSLDQGLQFLIQYYNGEERAKGNILERFSAQQFPDLHSELNLSSLELGDSALYFCASSAVAGERHNEQFFGPGTRLTVL.

The chain uses TRBV6-4 and TRBJ2-2; D call uncertain. The germline V gene encodes CDR1 MRHNA and CDR2 SNTAGT. Deletions cut 6 bases from V and 3 bases from J, with 11 bases between. The CDR3 extends over 14 amino acids. CDR3 amino acids: CASSIEMDTGELFF. The CDR3 nucleotides are TGTGCCAGCAGCATAGAAATGGACACCGGGGAGCTGTTTTTT.

The chain employs TRBV28 and TRBJ2-1; 8 nucleotides match TRBD1. This CDR3 region has 15 residues. J gave up 6 bases and V 7 bases, and 11 bases lay outside the gene matches. Per the germline V gene, CDR1 is MDHEN and CDR2 is SYDVKM. The CDR3 reads CASTTGGWRVNEQFF. The CDR3 region has the DNA TGTGCCAGCACTACAGGGGGTTGGAGGGTCAATGAGCAGTTCTTC. The variable domain in full, with the rest retrieved from reference TRBV28 and TRBJ2-1, is DVKVTQSSRYLVKRTGEKVFLECVQDMDHENMFWYRQDPGLGLRLIYFSYDVKMKEKGDIPEGYSVSREKKERFSLILESASTNQTSMYLCASTTGGWRVNEQFFGPGTRLTVL.

V usage is TRBV19 and J usage is TRBJ2-2, with a weak D call TRBD2 (5 bases). Germline values: CDR1 LNHDA, CDR2 SQIVND (reference sequence). The V end was cut by 5 bases, the J end by 2 bases, with 15 bases between. CDR3 length: 16 residues. The DNA of the CDR3 is TGTGCCAGTAGTCCCTCCCGCGGGTTCAACACCGGGGAGCTGTTTTTT. Its protein product is CASSPSRGFNTGELFF. Together with reference TRBV19 and TRBJ2-2, the CDR3 gives the full variable domain: DGGITQSPKYLFRKEGQNVTLSCEQNLNHDAMYWYRQDPGQGLRLIYYSQIVNDFQKGDIAEGYSVSREKKESFPLTVTSAQKNPTAFYLCASSPSRGFNTGELFFGEGSRLTVL.

This chain uses TRBV29-1 with TRBJ1-1, with D uncertain. The germline gives CDR1 SQVTM, CDR2 ANQGSEA. Trimming cost V 4 bases and J 0 bases, with 12 bases left between them. This CDR3 is built from 14 residues. CDR3 in amino acids: CSVALRLLNTEAFF. CDR3 coding DNA: TGCAGCGTTGCACTAAGGTTATTGAACACTGAAGCTTTCTTT.

This clone has more than one count but fewer than ten. The rearrangement links TRBV9 to TRBJ1-2; no reliable D call. CDR1 is SGDLS and CDR2 is YYNGEE in the germline V gene. V was trimmed by 3 bases and J by 8 bases, leaving 11 bases between them. The CDR3 runs 12 residues. CDR3 in amino acids: CASSDLATGYTF. In DNA, the CDR3 is TGTGCCAGCAGCGATTTGGCAACGGGCTACACCTTC. The full variable domain, rest sourced from reference TRBV9 and TRBJ1-2, is DSGVTQTPKHLITATGQRVTLRCSPRSGDLSVYWYQQSLDQGLQFLIQYYNGEERAKGNILERFSAQQFPDLHSELNLSSLELGDSALYFCASSDLATGYTFGSGTRLTVV.

This chain joins TRBV30 and TRBJ1-6, with TRBD1 as a possible D gene (5 bases). Trimming shortened V by 0 bases and J by 0 bases, and 15 bases separated the two germline ends. Germline V lookup: CDR1 GTSNPN, CDR2 SVGIG (reference sequence). This CDR3 spans 18 amino acids. The CDR3 DNA follows: TGTGCCTGGAGTGTACTTGCAGGGCCATCCTCCTATAATTCACCCCTCCACTTT. Encoded protein: CAWSVLAGPSSYNSPLHF. Together with reference TRBV30 and TRBJ1-6, the CDR3 gives the full variable domain: SQTIHQWPATLVQPVGSPLSLECTVEGTSNPNLYWYRQAAGRGLQLLFYSVGIGQISSEVPQNLSASRPQDRQFILSSKKLLLSDSGFYLCAWSVLAGPSSYNSPLHFGNGTRLTVT.

The sample holds one count of this clone. The V call is TRBV19, the J call TRBJ2-3; perhaps TRBD2 as D (5 bases). The CDR3 extends over 15 amino acids. The germline CDR1 and CDR2 sequences are LNHDA and SQIVND (reference sequence). V was pared by 8 bases and J by 0 bases, with 15 bases between. Here the CDR3 DNA reads TGTGCCAGTGCGACTACGGCCCTTAGCACAGATACGCAGTATTTT. This sequence encodes CASATTALSTDTQYF.

The rearrangement links TRBV4-1 to TRBJ2-6, with D perhaps matching TRBD2 (5 bases). Germline loops: CDR1 MGHRA, CDR2 YSYEKL. The CDR3 is 14 residues long. V lost 7 bases to trimming and J lost 2 bases, with 9 bases between them. The CDR3 is CASTGNPGANVLTF. CDR3 nucleotides: TGCGCCAGCACCGGGAATCCTGGGGCCAACGTCCTGACTTTC.

As to this clone: One end of the junction is discordant with germline, which a read error may explain. The rearrangement uses TRBV30 and TRBJ2-7; a possible D gene is TRBD1 (7 bases). The germline V gene has CDR1 GTSNPN and CDR2 SVGIG (reference sequence). This CDR3 comprises 13 residues. CDR3 region: CARRGPGAYEQYF. CDR3 DNA sequence: TGTGCCAGGAGGGGGCCTGGGGCCTACGAGCAGTACTTC.

The V and J genes are TRBV4-1 and TRBJ2-1, with 8 bases that match TRBD2. V shed 1 base, J shed 16 bases, and the junction held 9 bases outside the gene matches. Germline V gives CDR1 MGHRA, CDR2 YSYEKL. This CDR3 is built from 13 residues. The CDR3 loop reads CASSQVVAGRHFF. In DNA, the CDR3 is TGCGCCAGCAGCCAAGTTGTAGCGGGACGCCATTTCTTC.